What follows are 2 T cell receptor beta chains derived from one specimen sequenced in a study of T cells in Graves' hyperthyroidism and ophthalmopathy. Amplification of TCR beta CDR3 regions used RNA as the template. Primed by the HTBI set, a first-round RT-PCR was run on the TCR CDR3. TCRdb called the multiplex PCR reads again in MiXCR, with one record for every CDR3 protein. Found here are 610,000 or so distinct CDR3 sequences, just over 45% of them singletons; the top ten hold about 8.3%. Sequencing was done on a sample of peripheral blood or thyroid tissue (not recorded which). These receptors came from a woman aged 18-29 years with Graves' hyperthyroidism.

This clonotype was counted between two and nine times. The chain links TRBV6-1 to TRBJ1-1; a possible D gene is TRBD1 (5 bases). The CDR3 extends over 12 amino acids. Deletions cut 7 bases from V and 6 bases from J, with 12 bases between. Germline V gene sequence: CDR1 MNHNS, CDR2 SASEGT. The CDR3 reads CASIGAIPEAFF. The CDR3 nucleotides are TGTGCCAGCATAGGGGCGATCCCTGAAGCTTTCTTT.

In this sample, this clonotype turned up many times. The CDR3 loop is CASTAGNSNQPQHF. Written as DNA, the CDR3 is TGTGCCAGCACAGCCGGAAATAGCAATCAGCCCCAGCATTTT. This chain joins TRBV2 and TRBJ1-5, with unresolved D. The CDR3 runs to 14 residues. Germline CDR1 SNHLY, CDR2 FYNNEI. V lost 7 bases and J lost 0, with 10 bases in between. Filled out from reference TRBV2 and TRBJ1-5, the complete variable domain reads EPEVTQTPSHQVTQMGQEVILRCVPISNHLYFYWYRQILGQKVEFLVSFYNNEISEKSEIFDDQFSVERPDGSNFTLKIRSTKLEDSAMYFCASTAGNSNQPQHFGDGTRLSIL.